This TCR beta chain was documented in a study of CD8+ T cells in alopecia areata. Notes on the study in general: Mice showed TCR sharing more clearly than patients did, possibly owing to HLA. Scalp sequencing also captures normal skin's resident alphabeta T cells.

This CDR3 spans 15 amino acids. The J segment lost 6 bases and the V segment lost 2 bases, leaving 3 bases of the junction unmatched. The authors extracted RNA and reverse transcribed it into cDNA as the sequencing template. Profiling relied on immunoSEQ multiplex PCR, and the TCRdb table lists in-frame clones only, not all of them. The repertoire consists of 170,000 or so clones, with 63% occurring once and the leading ten covering about 1.7%. The investigators collected lesional scalp punch biopsies and peripheral blood from alopecia areata patients. PBMCs, the starting material, were the source of sorted CD4+ and CD8+ T cells. As for this clone: Its antigen is undetermined.

The TCR originated in a human donor with alopecia areata. This specimen was CD4+ T cells sorted from blood, taken at week 0. V and J are TRBV23-1 and TRBJ1-6, with TRBD1 matching 8 bases. TRBV23-1 is sorted into the ORF group, with uncertain function. Here the CDR3 DNA reads TGCGCCAGCAGTCAACCTACAGGGGGTAATTCACCCCTCCACTTT. It translates to CASSQPTGGNSPLHF.